This TCR beta chain was profiled in a study of identical twins. Study-level results: Carriage of fewer insertions was seen in abundant cord blood beta clonotypes, whereas memory repertoires showed none. Cross-sectional statistical analysis was relied on for the conclusions, without the same donors being followed.

The CDR3 runs 15 residues. V lost 0 bases and J lost 5; bases outside the gene matches: 5. Germline CDR1 reads SNHLY; CDR2 reads FYNNEI. In regard to this clonotype: Antigen specificity is unknown.

TCRdb recomputed calls from the 5' RACE reads with MiXCR, one row per CDR3 protein. The repertoire holds 400,000 to 550,000 distinct CDR3 sequences, with roughly an eighth as singletons. The sample was also reused in another study, on yellow fever vaccine responses in identical twins.

V and J are TRBV2 and TRBJ2-7; 9 bases fit TRBD1. The sequence was collected from a woman younger than 30 in good health. Source material: CD4+ T cells sorted from blood. Here the CDR3 reads CASSEAGTGSNEQYF. CDR3 sequence (DNA): TGTGCCAGCAGTGAAGCCGGGACAGGGTCAAACGAGCAGTACTTC.